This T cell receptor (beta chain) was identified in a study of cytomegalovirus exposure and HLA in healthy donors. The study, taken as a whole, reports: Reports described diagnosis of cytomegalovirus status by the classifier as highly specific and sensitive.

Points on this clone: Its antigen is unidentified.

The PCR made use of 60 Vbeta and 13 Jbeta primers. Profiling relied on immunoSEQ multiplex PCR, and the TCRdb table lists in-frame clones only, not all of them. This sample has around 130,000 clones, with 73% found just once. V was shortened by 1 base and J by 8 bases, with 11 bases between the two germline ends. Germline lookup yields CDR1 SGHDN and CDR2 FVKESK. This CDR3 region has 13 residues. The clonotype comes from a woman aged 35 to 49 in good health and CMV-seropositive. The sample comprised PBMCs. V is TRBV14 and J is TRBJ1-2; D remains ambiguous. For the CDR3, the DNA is TGTGCCAGCAGCCAAGTCGGCCTAGGAGGCTACACCTTC. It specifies CASSQVGLGGYTF.